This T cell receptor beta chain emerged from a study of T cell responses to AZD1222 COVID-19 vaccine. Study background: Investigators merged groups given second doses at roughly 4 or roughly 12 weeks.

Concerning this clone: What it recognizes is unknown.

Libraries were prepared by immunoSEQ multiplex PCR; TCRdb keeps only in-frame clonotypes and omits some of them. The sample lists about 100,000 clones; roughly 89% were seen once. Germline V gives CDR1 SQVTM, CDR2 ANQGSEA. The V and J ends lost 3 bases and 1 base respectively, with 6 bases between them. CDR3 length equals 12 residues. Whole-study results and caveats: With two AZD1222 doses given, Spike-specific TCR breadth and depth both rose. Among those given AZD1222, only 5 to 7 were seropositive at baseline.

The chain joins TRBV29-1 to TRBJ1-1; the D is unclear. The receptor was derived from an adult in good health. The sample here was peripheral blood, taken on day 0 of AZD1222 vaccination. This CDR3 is CSVEGENTEAFF. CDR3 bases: TGCAGCGTTGAGGGCGAGAACACTGAAGCTTTCTTT. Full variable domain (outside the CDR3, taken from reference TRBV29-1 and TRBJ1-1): SAVISQKPSRDICQRGTSLTIQCQVDSQVTMMFWYRQQPGQSLTLIATANQGSEATYESGFVIDKFPISRPNLTFSTLTVSNMSPEDSSIYLCSVEGENTEAFFGQGTRLTVV.